These 13 T cell receptor beta chains came from one sample sequenced in a study of blood T cell repertoires in COVID-19. TCRdb keeps only in-frame clones here, not all; method: immunoSEQ multiplex PCR. The table has roughly 330,000 clones, about 87% seen once. Sequencing was performed on PBMCs or T cells enriched from blood (not recorded which). All receptors derive from a woman under 40 who had recovered from COVID-19.

In its sample, this clone was seen once. The rearrangement links TRBV19 to TRBJ1-5; 7 bases line up with TRBD1. The V gene end was trimmed by 5 bases and the J gene end by 3 bases; junction bases not matched to a gene: 13. The length of the CDR3 is 17 residues. From germline, CDR1 is LNHDA and CDR2 SQIVND (reference sequence). CDR3 coding DNA: TGTGCCAGTAGTGTAGGAGCCGGGACAGCTTACAATCAGCCCCAGCATTTT. Protein sequence: CASSVGAGTAYNQPQHF.

The chain links TRBV12-3 or TRBV12-4 to TRBJ1-2; D unresolved. Trimming took off 3 bases at V and 4 bases at J, with 6 bases between the two ends. The CDR3 runs 12 residues. For the CDR3, the DNA is TGTGCCAGCAGTTTGATCAGCTATGGCTACACCTTC. Translating gives CASSLISYGYTF.

J is TRBJ1-2 and V is TRBV11-1, with 9 positions matching TRBD1. This CDR3 is 16 amino acids long. V shed 6 bases, J shed 2 bases, and the junction held 10 bases outside the gene matches. Germline CDR1 is SGHAT and CDR2 is FQDESV (reference sequence). The chain's CDR3 is CASSSGQGYYNYGYTF. The DNA of the CDR3 is TGTGCCAGCAGTTCCGGACAGGGGTACTACAACTATGGCTACACCTTC.

This clone has only one observation. The chain combines TRBV9 with TRBJ2-2; TRBD1 agrees at 8 bases. Per the germline V gene, CDR1 is SGDLS and CDR2 is YYNGEE. Germline trimming cut 3 bases from V and 4 bases from J; bases unmatched to any gene: 8. This CDR3 is built from 16 residues. For the CDR3, the DNA is TGTGCCAGCAGCGCCGGACAGGGTAGCACCACCGGGGAGCTGTTTTTT. It translates to CASSAGQGSTTGELFF.

This clone has more than one count but fewer than ten. DNA for the CDR3: TGTGCCAGTAGTATAAACAGGAGGGGGCTCAATCAGCCCCAGCATTTT. This codes for CASSINRRGLNQPQHF. The chain recombines TRBV19 with TRBJ1-5, with 7 bases matching TRBD1. Germline assignment: CDR1 LNHDA and CDR2 SQIVND (reference sequence). The CDR3 loop spans 16 amino acids. V shed 2 bases, J shed 3 bases, and the junction held 7 bases outside the gene matches.

The genes are TRBV7-2 and TRBJ1-1; possible D gene TRBD1, 5 bases. Germline CDR1 and CDR2: SGHTA and FQGNSA. The CDR3 extends over 14 amino acids. The V end lost 1 base, the J end lost 9 bases, and 15 bases lay between the germline ends. The chain's CDR3 is CASSLVRAGNQAFF. The DNA of the CDR3 is TGTGCCAGCAGCTTAGTTAGGGCAGGGAATCAAGCTTTCTTT.

The chain links TRBV11-2 to TRBJ1-1; 10 nucleotides match TRBD1. Germline V gene sequence: CDR1 SGHAT, CDR2 FQNNGV. The V gene end was trimmed by 8 bases and the J gene end by 9 bases; junction bases not matched to a gene: 9. CDR3 length: 13 residues. The DNA for the CDR3 is TGTGCCAGCGGACAGGGGGGATTGGGAAAAGCTTTCTTT. Translating it yields CASGQGGLGKAFF.

The rearrangement uses TRBV5-1 and TRBJ1-2; 11 positions agree with TRBD1. This CDR3 region has 14 residues. Germline-derived CDR1 and CDR2 are SGHRS and YFSETQ. J gave up 9 bases and V 3 bases, and 7 bases lay outside the gene matches. Here the CDR3 DNA reads TGCGCCAGCAGCTGGGGACAGGGGGTAGAGAGCTACACCTTC. Residues: CASSWGQGVESYTF.

The V gene is TRBV4-1, the J gene TRBJ2-5; 9 bases line up with TRBD2. Trimming removed 4 bases from V and 2 bases from J; junction bases left unmatched: 8. CDR1 MGHRA and CDR2 YSYEKL come from the germline V gene. The CDR3 sequence is 16 residues long. CDR3 residues: CASSPSGAGGQETQYF. CDR3 DNA: TGCGCCAGCAGCCCATCAGGAGCGGGGGGACAAGAGACCCAGTACTTC.

The J gene is TRBJ1-1, the V gene TRBV27; 8 bases are a match to TRBD1. Trimming at V came to 10 bases and at J to 5 bases, leaving 9 bases not matched to a gene. The germline gives CDR1 MNHEY, CDR2 SMNVEV (reference sequence). CDR3 length: 13 amino acids. CDR3 in amino acids: CATRTGWRTEAFF. The CDR3 DNA is TGTGCCACCCGGACAGGGTGGCGAACTGAAGCTTTCTTT.

This chain connects TRBV6-6 to TRBJ1-1, with a weak D call TRBD1 (6 bases). Per germline, CDR1 MNHNY and CDR2 SVGAGI (reference sequence). V was cut by 5 bases and J by 5 bases, with 12 bases left in between. There are 13 residues in the CDR3. DNA of the CDR3: TGTGCCAGCAGTCCAGGGGTATATACTGAAGCTTTCTTT. Translation gives CASSPGVYTEAFF.

The chain joins TRBV5-1 to TRBJ1-2, with 10 bases fitting TRBD1. The CDR3 length is 15 residues. Germline lookup yields CDR1 SGHRS and CDR2 YFSETQ. The V segment lost 3 bases and the J segment 2 bases; nucleotides outside the gene matches: 4. The CDR3 here is CASSSWDRGNYGYTF. The CDR3 coding sequence is TGCGCCAGCAGCTCGTGGGACAGGGGCAACTATGGCTACACCTTC.

The V and J genes are TRBV5-4 and TRBJ1-2; D gene ambiguous. Germline V gives CDR1 SGHNT, CDR2 YYREEE (reference sequence). Trimming left V 4 bases short and J 0 bases short, with 7 bases between. The CDR3 is made up of 13 amino acids. In nucleotides, the CDR3 is TGTGCCAGCAGCCTCACTTCTAACTATGGCTACACCTTC. It codes for CASSLTSNYGYTF.